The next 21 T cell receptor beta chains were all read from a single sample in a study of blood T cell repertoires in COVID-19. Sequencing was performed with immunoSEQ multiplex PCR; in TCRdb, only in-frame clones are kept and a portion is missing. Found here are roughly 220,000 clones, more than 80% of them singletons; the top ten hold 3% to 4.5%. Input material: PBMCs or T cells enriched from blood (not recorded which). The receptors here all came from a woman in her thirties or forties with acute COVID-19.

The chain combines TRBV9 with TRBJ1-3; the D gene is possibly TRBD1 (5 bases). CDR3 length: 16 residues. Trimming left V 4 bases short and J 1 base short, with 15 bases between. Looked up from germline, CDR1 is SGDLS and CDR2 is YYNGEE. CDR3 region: CASSPQWGASGNTIYF. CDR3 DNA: TGTGCCAGCAGCCCCCAATGGGGCGCTTCTGGAAACACCATATATTTT.

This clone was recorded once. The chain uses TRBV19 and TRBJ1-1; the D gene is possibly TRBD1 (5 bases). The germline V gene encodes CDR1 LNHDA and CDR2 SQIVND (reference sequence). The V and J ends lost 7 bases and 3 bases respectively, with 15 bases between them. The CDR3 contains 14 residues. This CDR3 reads CASKLAWGDTEAFF. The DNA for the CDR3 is TGTGCCAGTAAACTTGCGTGGGGGGACACTGAAGCTTTCTTT.

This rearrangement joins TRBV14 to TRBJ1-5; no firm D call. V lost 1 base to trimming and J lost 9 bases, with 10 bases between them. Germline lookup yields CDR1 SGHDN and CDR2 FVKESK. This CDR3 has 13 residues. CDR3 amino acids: CASSQGLAAPQHF. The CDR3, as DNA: TGTGCCAGCAGCCAAGGATTGGCGGCGCCCCAGCATTTT.

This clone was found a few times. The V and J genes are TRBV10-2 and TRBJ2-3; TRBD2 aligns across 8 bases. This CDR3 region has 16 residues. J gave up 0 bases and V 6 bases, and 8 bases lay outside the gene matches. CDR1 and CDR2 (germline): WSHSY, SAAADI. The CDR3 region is CASSLTGGGSTDTQYF. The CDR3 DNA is TGCGCCAGCAGCCTTACCGGGGGGGGCAGCACAGATACGCAGTATTTT.

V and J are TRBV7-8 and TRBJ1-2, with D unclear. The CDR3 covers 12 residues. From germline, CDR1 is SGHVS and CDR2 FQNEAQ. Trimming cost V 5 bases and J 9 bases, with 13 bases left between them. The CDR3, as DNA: TGTGCCAGCAGCCCCGGAGCGGGGAGCTACACCTTC. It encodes CASSPGAGSYTF. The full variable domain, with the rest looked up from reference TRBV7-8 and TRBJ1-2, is GAGVSQSPRYKVAKRGQDVALRCDPISGHVSLFWYQQALGQGPEFLTYFQNEAQLDKSGLPSDRFFAERPEGSVSTLKIQRTQQEDSAVYLCASSPGAGSYTFGSGTRLTVV.

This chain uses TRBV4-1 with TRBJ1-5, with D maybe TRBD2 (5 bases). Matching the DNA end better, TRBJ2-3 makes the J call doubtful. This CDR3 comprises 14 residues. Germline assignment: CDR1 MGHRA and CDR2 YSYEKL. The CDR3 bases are TGCGCCAGCAGCCCCCGGGAAGGCAATCAGCCCCAGTATTTT. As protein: CASSPREGNQPQYF.

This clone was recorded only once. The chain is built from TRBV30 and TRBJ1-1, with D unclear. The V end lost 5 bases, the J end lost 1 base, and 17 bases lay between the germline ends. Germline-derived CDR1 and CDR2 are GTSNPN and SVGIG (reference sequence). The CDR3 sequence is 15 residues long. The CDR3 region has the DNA TGTGCCTGGGGCCTTCTGACACATAGGAACACTGAAGCTTTCTTT. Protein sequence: CAWGLLTHRNTEAFF.

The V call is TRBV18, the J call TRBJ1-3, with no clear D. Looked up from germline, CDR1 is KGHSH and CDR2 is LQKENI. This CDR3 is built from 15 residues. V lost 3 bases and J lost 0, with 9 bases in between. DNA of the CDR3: TGTGCCAGCTCACCGGACTTTAACTCTGGAAACACCATATATTTT. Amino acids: CASSPDFNSGNTIYF.

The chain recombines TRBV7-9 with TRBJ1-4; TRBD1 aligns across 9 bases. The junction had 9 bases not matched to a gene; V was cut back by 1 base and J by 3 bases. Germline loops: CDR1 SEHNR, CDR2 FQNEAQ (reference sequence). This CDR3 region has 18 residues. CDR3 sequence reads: CASSLVGTGGSPNEKLFF. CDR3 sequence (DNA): TGTGCCAGCAGCTTAGTAGGTACAGGGGGCTCTCCTAATGAAAAACTGTTTTTT.

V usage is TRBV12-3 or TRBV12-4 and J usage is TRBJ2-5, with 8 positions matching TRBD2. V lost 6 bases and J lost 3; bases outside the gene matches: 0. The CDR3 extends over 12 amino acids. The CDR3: CASRLAEETQYF. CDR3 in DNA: TGTGCCAGCAGACTAGCGGAAGAGACCCAGTACTTC.

The CDR3, as DNA: TGTGCCAGCACACCTCGGCACGGGGGTCTCAATGAGCAGTTCTTC. This encodes CASTPRHGGLNEQFF. J is TRBJ2-1 and V is TRBV6-5; possible D gene TRBD2, 6 bases. The germline CDR1 and CDR2 sequences are MNHEY and SVGAGI. The CDR3 has 15 residues. V lost 7 bases and J 6 bases, leaving 19 bases between the germline ends.

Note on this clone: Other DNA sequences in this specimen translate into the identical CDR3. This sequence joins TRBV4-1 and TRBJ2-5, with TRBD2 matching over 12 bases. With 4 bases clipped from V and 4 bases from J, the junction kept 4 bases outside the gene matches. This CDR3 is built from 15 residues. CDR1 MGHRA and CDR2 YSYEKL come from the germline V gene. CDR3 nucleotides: TGCGCCAGCAGCCCACTAGCGGGGGGATTAGAGACCCAGTACTTC. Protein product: CASSPLAGGLETQYF.

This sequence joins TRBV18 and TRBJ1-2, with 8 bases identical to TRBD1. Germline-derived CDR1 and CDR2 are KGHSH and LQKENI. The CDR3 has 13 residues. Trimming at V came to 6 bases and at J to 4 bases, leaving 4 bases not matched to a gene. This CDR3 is CASSPGQGYGYTF. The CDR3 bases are TGTGCCAGCTCCCCAGGACAGGGCTATGGCTACACCTTC.

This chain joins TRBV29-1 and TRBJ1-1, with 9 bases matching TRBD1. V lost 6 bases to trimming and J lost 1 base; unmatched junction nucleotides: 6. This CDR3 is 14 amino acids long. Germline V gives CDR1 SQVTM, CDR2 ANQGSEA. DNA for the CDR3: TGCAGCGTGGACCTACAGGGGGCGAACACTGAAGCTTTCTTT. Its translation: CSVDLQGANTEAFF.

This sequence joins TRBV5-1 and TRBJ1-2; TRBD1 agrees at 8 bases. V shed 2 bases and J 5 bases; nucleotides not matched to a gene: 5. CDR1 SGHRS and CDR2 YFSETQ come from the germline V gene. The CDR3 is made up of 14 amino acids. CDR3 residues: CASSFDRGQYGYTF. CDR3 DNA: TGCGCCAGCAGCTTTGACAGGGGACAATATGGCTACACCTTC.

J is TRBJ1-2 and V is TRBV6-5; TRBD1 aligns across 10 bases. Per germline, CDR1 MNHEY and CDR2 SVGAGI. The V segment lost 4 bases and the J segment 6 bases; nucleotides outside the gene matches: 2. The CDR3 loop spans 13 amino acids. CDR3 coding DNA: TGTGCCAGCAGTTGGACAGGGGGGGATGGCTACACCTTC. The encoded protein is CASSWTGGDGYTF.

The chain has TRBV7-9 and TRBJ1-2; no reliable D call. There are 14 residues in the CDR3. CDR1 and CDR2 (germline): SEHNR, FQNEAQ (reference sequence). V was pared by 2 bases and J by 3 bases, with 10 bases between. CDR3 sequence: CASSLLVPHYGYTF. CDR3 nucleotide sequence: TGTGCCAGCAGCTTACTAGTTCCTCACTATGGCTACACCTTC.

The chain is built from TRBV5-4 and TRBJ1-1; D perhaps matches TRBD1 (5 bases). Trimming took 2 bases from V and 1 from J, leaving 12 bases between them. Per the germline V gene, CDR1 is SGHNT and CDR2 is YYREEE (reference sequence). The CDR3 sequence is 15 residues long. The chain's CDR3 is CASSFTGQGNTEAFF. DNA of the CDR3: TGTGCCAGCAGCTTCACCGGCCAGGGGAACACTGAAGCTTTCTTT.

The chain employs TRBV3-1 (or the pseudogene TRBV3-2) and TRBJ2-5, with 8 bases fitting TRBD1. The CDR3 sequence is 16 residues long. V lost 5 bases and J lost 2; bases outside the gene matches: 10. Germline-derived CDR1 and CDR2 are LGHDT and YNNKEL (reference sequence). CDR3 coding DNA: TGTGCCAGCAGCTATTCGGGGGACAGGTTACAAGAGACCCAGTACTTC. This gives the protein CASSYSGDRLQETQYF.

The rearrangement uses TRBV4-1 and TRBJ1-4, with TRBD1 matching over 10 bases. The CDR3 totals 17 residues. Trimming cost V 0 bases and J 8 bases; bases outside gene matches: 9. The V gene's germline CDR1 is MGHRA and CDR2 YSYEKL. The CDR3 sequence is CASSQESPGQGNEKLFF. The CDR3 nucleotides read TGCGCCAGCAGCCAAGAGAGCCCGGGACAGGGGAACGAAAAACTGTTTTTT.

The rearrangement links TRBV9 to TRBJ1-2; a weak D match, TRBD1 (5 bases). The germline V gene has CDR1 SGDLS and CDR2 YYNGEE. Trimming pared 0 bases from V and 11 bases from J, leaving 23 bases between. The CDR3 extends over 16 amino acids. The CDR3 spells CASSVDPARVTMGYTF. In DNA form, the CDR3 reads TGTGCCAGCAGCGTAGACCCAGCCAGGGTAACTATGGGGTACACCTTC.